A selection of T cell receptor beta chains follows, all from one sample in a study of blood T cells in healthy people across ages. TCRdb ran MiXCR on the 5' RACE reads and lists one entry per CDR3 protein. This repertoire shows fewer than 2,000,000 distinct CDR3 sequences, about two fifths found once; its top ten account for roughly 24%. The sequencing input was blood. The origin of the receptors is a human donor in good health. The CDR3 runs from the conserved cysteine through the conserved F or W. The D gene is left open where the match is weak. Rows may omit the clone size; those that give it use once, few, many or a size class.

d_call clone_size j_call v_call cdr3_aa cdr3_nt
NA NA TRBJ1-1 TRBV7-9 CASSLGLHRDGAEAFF TGTGCCAGCAGCTTAGGGCTTCACAGGGATGGGGCTGAAGCTTTCTTT
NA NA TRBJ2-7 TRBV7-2 CASSFVDRSYEQYF TGTGCCAGCAGCTTTGTGGACCGCTCCTACGAGCAGTACTTC
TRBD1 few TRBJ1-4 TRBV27 CASSTGTGGAGDNEKLFF TGTGCCAGCAGCACCGGGACAGGGGGCGCGGGAGACAATGAAAAACTGTTTTTT
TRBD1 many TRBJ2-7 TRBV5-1 CASSHQEDATGGSYEQYF TGCGCCAGCAGCCACCAAGAAGATGCGACAGGGGGATCCTACGAGCAGTACTTC
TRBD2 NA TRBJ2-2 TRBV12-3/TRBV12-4 CASSLLLATGELFF TGTGCCAGCAGTTTATTACTAGCGACCGGGGAGCTGTTTTTT
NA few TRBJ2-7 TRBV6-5 CASSREDEQYF TGTGCCAGCTCAAGGGAAGACGAGCAGTACTTC
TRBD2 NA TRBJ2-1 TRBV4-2 CASSRIAGGTYNEQFF TGTGCCAGCAGCCGTATAGCGGGGGGGACCTACAATGAGCAGTTCTTC
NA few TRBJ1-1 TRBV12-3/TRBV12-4 CASSPTGPGPEAFF TGTGCCAGCAGCCCTACAGGACCCGGCCCTGAAGCTTTCTTT
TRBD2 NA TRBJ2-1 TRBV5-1 CASRILAGGRGDEQFF TGCGCCAGCAGAATCCTAGCGGGGGGTCGAGGGGATGAGCAGTTCTTC
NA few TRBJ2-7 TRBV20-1 CSARRRGSSPTGYEQYF TGCAGTGCTAGGAGAAGGGGGTCAAGCCCCACGGGGTACGAGCAGTACTTC
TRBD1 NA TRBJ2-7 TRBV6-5 CASSYRDRGLDEQYF TGTGCCAGCAGTTATCGGGACAGGGGGCTGGACGAGCAGTACTTC
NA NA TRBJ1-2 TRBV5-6 CASSLAYYNYGYTF TGTGCCAGCAGCTTGGCGTACTATAACTATGGCTACACCTTC
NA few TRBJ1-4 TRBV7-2 CASSADSHNEKLFF TGTGCCAGCAGCGCGGACAGCCATAATGAAAAACTGTTTTTT
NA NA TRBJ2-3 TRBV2 CASNGGLTDTQYF TGTGCCAGCAACGGGGGTTTAACAGATACGCAGTATTTT
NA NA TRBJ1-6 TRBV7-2 CASSLDAGRSYNSPLHF TGTGCCAGCAGCTTAGATGCGGGCAGGTCCTATAATTCACCCCTCCACTTT
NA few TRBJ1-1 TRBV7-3 CASSLMPRSEAFF TGTGCCAGCAGCTTAATGCCCCGGTCTGAAGCTTTCTTT
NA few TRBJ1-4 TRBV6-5 CASSYEATNEKLFF TGTGCCAGCAGTTACGAAGCAACTAATGAAAAACTGTTTTTT
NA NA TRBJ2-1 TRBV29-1 CSVEDHRQYNEQFF TGCAGCGTTGAAGATCATCGACAGTACAATGAGCAGTTCTTC
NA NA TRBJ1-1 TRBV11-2 CASSLIGGVEAFF TGTGCCAGCAGCTTGATCGGGGGGGTAGAGGCTTTCTTT
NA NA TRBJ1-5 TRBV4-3 CASSQGVGESNQPQHF TGCGCCAGCAGCCAAGGAGTAGGAGAAAGCAATCAGCCCCAGCATTTT
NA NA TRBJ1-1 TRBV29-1 CSVERPLTAEAFF TGCAGCGTTGAACGACCCCTCACAGCTGAAGCTTTCTTT
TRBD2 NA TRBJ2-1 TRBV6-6 CASSYSRLAGDQDEQFF TGTGCCAGCAGTTACTCCCGACTAGCGGGGGACCAAGATGAGCAGTTCTTC
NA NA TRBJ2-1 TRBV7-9 CASSRGTGSSYNEQFF TGTGCCAGCAGCCGCGGGACTGGCAGCTCCTACAATGAGCAGTTCTTC
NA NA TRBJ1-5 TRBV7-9 CASSLVWAVVNQPQHF TGTGCCAGCAGCTTAGTTTGGGCAGTAGTGAATCAGCCCCAGCATTTT
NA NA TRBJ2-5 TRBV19 CASSTRQFGETQYF TGTGCCAGTAGTACACGACAGTTCGGAGAGACCCAGTACTTC
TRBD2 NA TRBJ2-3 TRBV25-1 CASKFLAVLTDTQYF TGTGCCAGCAAATTCCTAGCGGTCCTCACAGATACGCAGTATTTT
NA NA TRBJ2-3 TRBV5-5 CASSLEGRRTDTQYF TGTGCTAGCAGCTTGGAGGGAAGGAGGACAGATACGCAGTATTTT
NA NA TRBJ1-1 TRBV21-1 CASSKRPPTEAFF TGTGCCAGCAGCAAAAGGCCTCCCACTGAAGCTTTCTTT
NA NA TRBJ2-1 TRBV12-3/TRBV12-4 CASSLRADYGNNEQFF TGTGCCAGCAGTTTAAGGGCGGATTACGGGAACAATGAGCAGTTCTTC
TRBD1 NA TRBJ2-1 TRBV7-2 CASSLGDRFCDEQFF TGTGCCAGCAGCTTAGGGGACAGGTTTTGCGATGAGCAGTTCTTC
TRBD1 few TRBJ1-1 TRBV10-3 CASRGAPADTEAFF TGTGCCTCCAGGGGGGCCCCCGCGGACACTGAAGCTTTCTTT
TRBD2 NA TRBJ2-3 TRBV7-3 CASSPGGTSGGTQYF TGTGCCAGCAGCCCCGGGGGGACTAGCGGGGGGACGCAGTATTTT
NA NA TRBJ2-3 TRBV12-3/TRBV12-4 CASRDRARADTQYF TGTGCCAGCAGGGACAGAGCTAGAGCAGATACGCAGTATTTT
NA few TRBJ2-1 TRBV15 CATSPDQNYNEQFF TGTGCCACCAGCCCTGACCAAAATTACAATGAGCAGTTCTTC
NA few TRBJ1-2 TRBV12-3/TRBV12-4 CASSLRPVNYGYTF TGTGCCAGCAGTTTACGGCCGGTGAACTATGGCTACACCTTC
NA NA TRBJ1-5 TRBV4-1 CASSHVWVGNQPQHF TGCGCCAGCAGCCATGTATGGGTGGGCAATCAGCCCCAGCATTTT
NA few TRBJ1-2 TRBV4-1 CASSQVQGSKYGYTF TGCGCCAGCAGCCAGGTACAGGGATCTAAGTATGGCTACACCTTC
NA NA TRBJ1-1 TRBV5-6 CASSHGHTEAFF TGTGCCAGCAGCCACGGACATACTGAAGCTTTCTTT
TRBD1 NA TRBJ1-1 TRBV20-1 CSAKQGDPEAFF TGCAGTGCTAAACAGGGGGACCCTGAAGCTTTCTTT
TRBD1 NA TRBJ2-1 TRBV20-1 CSASTQDRGYEQFF TGCAGTGCTAGCACCCAGGACAGGGGATACGAGCAGTTCTTC
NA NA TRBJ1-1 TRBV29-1 CSEREPNTEAFF TGCAGCGAAAGAGAGCCGAACACTGAAGCTTTCTTT
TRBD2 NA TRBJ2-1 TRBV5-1 CASSLGRLAAVNEQFF TGCGCCAGCAGCTTGGGTCGACTAGCGGCTGTCAATGAGCAGTTCTTC
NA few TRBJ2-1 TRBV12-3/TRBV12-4 CASSLMGRGRDNEQFF TGTGCCAGCAGTTTAATGGGTAGGGGAAGAGACAATGAGCAGTTCTTC
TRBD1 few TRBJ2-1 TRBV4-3 CASSQDSGQGGNEQFF TGCGCCAGCAGCCAAGACTCAGGACAGGGGGGAAATGAGCAGTTCTTC
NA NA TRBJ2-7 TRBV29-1 CSVPGADPYEQYF TGCAGCGTTCCGGGTGCAGACCCCTACGAGCAGTACTTC
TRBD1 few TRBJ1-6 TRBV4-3 CASSQHRDRNSPLHF TGCGCCAGCAGCCAGCACCGGGACAGGAATTCACCCCTCCACTTT
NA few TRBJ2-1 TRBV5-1 CASSLDMRGSDNEQFF TGCGCCAGCAGCTTGGATATGAGGGGATCTGATAATGAGCAGTTCTTC
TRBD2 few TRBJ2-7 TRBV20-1 CSAPQGASGGYEQYF TGCAGTGCTCCTCAGGGGGCTAGCGGGGGCTACGAGCAGTACTTC
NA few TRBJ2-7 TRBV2 CASIIGLSSYEQYF TGTGCCAGCATAATCGGGTTGAGCTCCTACGAGCAGTACTTC
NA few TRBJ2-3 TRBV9 CASSVQPGTDTQYF TGTGCCAGCAGCGTACAACCGGGCACAGATACGCAGTATTTT
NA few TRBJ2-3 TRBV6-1 CASGSTRSTDTQYF TGTGCCAGCGGCTCCACTAGGAGCACAGATACGCAGTATTTT